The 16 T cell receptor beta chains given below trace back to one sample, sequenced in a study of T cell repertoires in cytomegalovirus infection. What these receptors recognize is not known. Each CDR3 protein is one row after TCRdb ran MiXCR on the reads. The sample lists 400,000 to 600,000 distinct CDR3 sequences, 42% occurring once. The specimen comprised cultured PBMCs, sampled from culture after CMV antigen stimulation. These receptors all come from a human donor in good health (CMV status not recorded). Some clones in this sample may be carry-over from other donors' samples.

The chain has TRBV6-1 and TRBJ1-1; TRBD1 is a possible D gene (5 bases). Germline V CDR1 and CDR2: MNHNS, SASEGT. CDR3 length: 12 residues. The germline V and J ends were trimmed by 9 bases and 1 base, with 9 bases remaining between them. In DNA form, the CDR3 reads TGTGCCAGTTCGGGACGGAACACTGAAGCTTTCTTT. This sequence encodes CASSGRNTEAFF.

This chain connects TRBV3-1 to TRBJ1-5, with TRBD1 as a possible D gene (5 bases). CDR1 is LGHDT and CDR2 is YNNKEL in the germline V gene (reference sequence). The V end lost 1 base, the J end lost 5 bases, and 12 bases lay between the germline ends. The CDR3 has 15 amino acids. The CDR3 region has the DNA TGTGCCAGCAGCCAAGCCCCCGGGACGGATCAGCCCCAGCATTTT. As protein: CASSQAPGTDQPQHF. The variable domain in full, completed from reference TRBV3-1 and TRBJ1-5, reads DTAVSQTPKYLVTQMGNDKSIKCEQNLGHDTMYWYKQDSKKFLKIMFSYNNKELIINETVPNRFSPKSPDKAHLNLHINSLELGDSAVYFCASSQAPGTDQPQHFGDGTRLSIL.

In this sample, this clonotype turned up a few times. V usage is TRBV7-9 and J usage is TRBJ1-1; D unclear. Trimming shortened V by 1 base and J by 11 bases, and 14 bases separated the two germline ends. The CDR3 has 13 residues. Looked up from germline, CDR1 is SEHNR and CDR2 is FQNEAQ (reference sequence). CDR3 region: CASSLERETPAFF. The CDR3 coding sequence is TGTGCCAGCAGCTTAGAACGGGAAACCCCGGCTTTCTTT.

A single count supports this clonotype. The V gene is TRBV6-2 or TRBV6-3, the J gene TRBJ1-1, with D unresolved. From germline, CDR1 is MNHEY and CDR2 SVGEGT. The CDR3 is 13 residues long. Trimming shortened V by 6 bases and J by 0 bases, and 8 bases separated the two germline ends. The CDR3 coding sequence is TGTGCCAGCAGACAGCTCATGAACACTGAAGCTTTCTTT. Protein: CASRQLMNTEAFF.

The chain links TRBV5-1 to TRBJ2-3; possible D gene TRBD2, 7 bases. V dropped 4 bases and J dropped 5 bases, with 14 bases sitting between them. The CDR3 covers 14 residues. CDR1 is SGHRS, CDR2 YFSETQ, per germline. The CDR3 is CASSGGAVVDTQYF. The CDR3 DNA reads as TGCGCCAGCAGCGGGGGGGCCGTGGTAGATACGCAGTATTTT. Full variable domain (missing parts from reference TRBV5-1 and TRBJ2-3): KAGVTQTPRYLIKTRGQQVTLSCSPISGHRSVSWYQQTPGQGLQFLFEYFSETQRNKGNFPGRFSGRQFSNSRSEMNVSTLELGDSALYLCASSGGAVVDTQYFGPGTRLTVL.

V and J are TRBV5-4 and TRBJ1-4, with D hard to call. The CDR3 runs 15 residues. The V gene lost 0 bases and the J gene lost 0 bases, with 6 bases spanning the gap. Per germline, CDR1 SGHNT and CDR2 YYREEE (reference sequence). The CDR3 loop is CASSLGGTTNEKLFF. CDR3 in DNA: TGTGCCAGCAGCTTGGGGGGTACAACTAATGAAAAACTGTTTTTT.

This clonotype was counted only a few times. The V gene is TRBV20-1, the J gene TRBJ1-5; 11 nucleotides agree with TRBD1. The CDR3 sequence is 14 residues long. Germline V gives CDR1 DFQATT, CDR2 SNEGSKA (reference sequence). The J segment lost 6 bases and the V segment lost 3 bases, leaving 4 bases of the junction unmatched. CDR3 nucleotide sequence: TGCAGTGCTAGCCGGGGACAGGGGGGTCAGCCCCAGCATTTT. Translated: CSASRGQGGQPQHF.

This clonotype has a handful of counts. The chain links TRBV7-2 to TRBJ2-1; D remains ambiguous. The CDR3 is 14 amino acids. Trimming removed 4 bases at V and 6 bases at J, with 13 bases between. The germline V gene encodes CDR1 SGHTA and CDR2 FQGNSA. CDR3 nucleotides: TGTGCCAGCAGCTCCAGACTGGAGATCAATGAGCAGTTCTTC. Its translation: CASSSRLEINEQFF.

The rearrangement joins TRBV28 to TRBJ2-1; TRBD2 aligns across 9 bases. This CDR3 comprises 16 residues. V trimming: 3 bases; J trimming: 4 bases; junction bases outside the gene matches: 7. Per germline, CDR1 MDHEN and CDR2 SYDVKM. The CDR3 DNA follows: TGTGCCAGCAGTTTCGAGAGCGGGGGGTCGTACAATGAGCAGTTCTTC. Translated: CASSFESGGSYNEQFF.

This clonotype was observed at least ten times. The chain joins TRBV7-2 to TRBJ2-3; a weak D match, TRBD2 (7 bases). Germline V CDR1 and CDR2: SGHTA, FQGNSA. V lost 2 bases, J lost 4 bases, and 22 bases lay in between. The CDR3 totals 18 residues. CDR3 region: CASSLKVSGGGYSDTQYF. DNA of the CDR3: TGTGCCAGCAGCTTAAAGGTCTCCGGCGGGGGCTATTCAGATACGCAGTATTTT.

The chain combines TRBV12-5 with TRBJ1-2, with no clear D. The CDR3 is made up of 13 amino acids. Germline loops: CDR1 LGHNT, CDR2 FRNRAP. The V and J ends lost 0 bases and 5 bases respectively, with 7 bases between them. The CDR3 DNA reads TGTGCTAGTGGTTTGGTACAAGGGTATGGCTACACCTTC. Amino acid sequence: CASGLVQGYGYTF.

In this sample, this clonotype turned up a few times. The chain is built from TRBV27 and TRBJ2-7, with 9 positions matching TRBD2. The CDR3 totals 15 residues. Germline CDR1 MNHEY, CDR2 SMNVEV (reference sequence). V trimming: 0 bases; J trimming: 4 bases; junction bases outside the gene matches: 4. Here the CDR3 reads CASSLSGTSIYEQYF. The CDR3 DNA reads TGTGCCAGCAGTTTATCCGGGACTAGCATTTACGAGCAGTACTTC.

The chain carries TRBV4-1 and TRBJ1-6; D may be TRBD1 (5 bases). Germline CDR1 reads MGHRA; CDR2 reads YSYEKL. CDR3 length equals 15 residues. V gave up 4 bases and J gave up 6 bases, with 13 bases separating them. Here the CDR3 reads CASSRGLTSNSPLHF. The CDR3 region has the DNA TGCGCCAGCAGCCGGGGGTTGACTTCTAATTCACCCCTCCACTTT.

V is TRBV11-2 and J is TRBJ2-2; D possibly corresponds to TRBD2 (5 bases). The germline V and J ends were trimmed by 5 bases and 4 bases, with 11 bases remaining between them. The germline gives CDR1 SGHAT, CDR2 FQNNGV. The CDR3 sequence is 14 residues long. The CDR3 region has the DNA TGTGCCAGCAGCCCAGCGGCACTCACCGGGGAGCTGTTTTTT. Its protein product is CASSPAALTGELFF.

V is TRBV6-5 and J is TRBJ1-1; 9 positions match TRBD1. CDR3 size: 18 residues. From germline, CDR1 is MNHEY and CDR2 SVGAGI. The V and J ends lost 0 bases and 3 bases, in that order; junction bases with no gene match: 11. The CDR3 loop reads CASSYSPPRQGGYTEAFF. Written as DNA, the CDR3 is TGTGCCAGCAGTTACTCTCCACCTCGACAGGGGGGATACACTGAAGCTTTCTTT.

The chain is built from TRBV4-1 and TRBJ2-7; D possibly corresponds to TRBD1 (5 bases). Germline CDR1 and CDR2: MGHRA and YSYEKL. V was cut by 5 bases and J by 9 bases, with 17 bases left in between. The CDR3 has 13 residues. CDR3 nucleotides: TGCGCCAGCAGCAAGACAGATTACTCTGGGCAGTACTTC. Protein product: CASSKTDYSGQYF.